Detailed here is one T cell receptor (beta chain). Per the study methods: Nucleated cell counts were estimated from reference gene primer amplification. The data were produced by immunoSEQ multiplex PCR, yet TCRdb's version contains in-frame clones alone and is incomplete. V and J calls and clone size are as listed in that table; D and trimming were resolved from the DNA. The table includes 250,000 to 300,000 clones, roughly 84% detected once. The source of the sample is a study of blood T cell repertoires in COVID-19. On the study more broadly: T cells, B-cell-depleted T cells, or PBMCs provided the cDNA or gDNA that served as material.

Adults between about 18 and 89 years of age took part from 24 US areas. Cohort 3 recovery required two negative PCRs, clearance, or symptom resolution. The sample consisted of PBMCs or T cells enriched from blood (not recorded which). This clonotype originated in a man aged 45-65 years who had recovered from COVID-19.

The CDR3 DNA reads TGTGCCAGCAGCACGGGGGGGCCGCACACAGATACGCAGTATTTT. This gives the protein CASSTGGPHTDTQYF. The chain joins TRBV5-4 to TRBJ2-3; 8 positions match TRBD2. The V and J ends lost 4 bases and 2 bases, in that order; junction bases with no gene match: 6. CDR3 size: 15 residues. CDR1 SGHNT and CDR2 YYREEE come from the germline V gene (reference sequence).